The present entry profiles one TCR beta chain with its context. This sample was included in a study of cytomegalovirus exposure and HLA in healthy donors. Germline CDR1 and CDR2: LNHDA and SQIVND (reference sequence). V was shortened by 5 bases and J by 3 bases, with 17 bases between the two germline ends. This CDR3 is 16 amino acids long. A multiplex PCR was run with 60 Vbeta primers and 13 Jbeta primers. Here immunoSEQ multiplex PCR was the method, and the copy in TCRdb shows in-frame clones only, minus some. The sample consists of 150,000 to 200,000 clones, roughly 79% of them appearing once. The chain couples TRBV19 to TRBJ2-1, with a possible D match to TRBD1 (6 bases). The source of this sequence is a woman aged 18-30 years in good health and CMV-seropositive. The sample consisted of PBMCs. Here the CDR3 DNA reads TGTGCCAGTAGTCCCGTTCGGGACACCTACTACAATGAGCAGTTCTTC. Its protein is CASSPVRDTYYNEQFF.